This T cell receptor (beta chain) came from a study of blood T cell repertoires in COVID-19 (TCRdb year 2020). Looking at the study overall: Samples covering the acute and convalescent phases of COVID-19 were provided by collaborators in the United States, Italy and Spain. The prospective study material was composed of cDNA or gDNA derived from T cells, B-cell-depleted T cells, or PBMCs. Deeply sampled blood TCRbeta repertoires from subjects exposed to, actively infected with, or recovered from COVID-19 were included in the dataset. A freely available public database, intended as a resource for researchers studying the immune response to SARS-CoV-2, is where the repertoires were released. Samples came from the ongoing ImmuneRACE study (first 160 participants) plus 1,254 subjects from 6 global collaborators. Sample metadata almost always included a de-identified subject ID, COVID-19 status, age in years and sex. Where available, HLA class I and class II types were taken from metadata supplied by the sample provider and were not determined by assay-based typing.

What the study reported, not specific to this receptor: Clinical and demographic metadata were provided uncurated, with the amount varying by source and participant.

The immunoSEQ Assay, a bias-controlled multiplex PCR, was used to amplify TCRbeta CDR3 regions from genomic DNA. In the source study's methods: Within the assay, amplification of reference gene primers was used to estimate how many nucleated cells each sample contained. Sequence reads were collapsed and filtered to measure the absolute abundance of every unique TCRbeta CDR3 rearrangement. For each sample, productive Simpson clonality was calculated as the square root of Simpson's diversity index across productive rearrangements. Entries here come from immuneACCESS through TCRdb and include only in-frame sequences with V and J called. Some clones fail to appear in such tables; in the studies checked, an unresolved V gene covers under half of the shortfall, and the cause of the remainder is unknown. V, J and clone size are taken as reported in that table, and D and trimming were inferred from the DNA itself. The sample table lists more than 350,000 clones, 85% to 90% of them with a count of one. The top ten constitute about 1% of the sample.

As for this clone: It lacks a known antigen. The sample holds no much larger clone one base away, and base qualities are not on file.

CDR1 and CDR2 (KGHSH, LQKENI) derive from the germline V gene. V and J are trimmed by 3 bases and 3 bases, and the gene matches miss 4 bases of the junction. Taken from cysteine to phenylalanine, the CDR3 has 14 residues. The CDR3 DNA has 42 bases and is translated from base 1. In the prospective study, participants were roughly 18 to 95 years old, resided in approximately 22 geographic areas of the United States, and were enrolled through a virtual design. In the prospective study, participants were assigned to cohorts based on the clinical history participants reported in a screening survey and a study questionnaire. For ImmuneRACE Cohort 3, a participant was defined as recovered based on two consecutive negative NP/OP PCR tests, clearance by a healthcare professional, or resolution of symptoms. In the prospective study, whole blood, serum and a nasopharyngeal or oropharyngeal swab were collected from each participant by mobile phlebotomists. Additional blood draws and questionnaires over an approximately 2-month period could optionally be provided by prospective study participants. Before DNA extraction, prospective study blood samples were shipped either frozen or at room temperature.

This sequence was found in a man between 18 and 35 years old who had recovered from COVID-19. The chain uses TRBV18 and TRBJ2-7; the central 8 bases match TRBD1. Sequencing was done on a sample of PBMCs or T cells enriched from blood (not recorded which). The nucleotides read TGTGCCAGCTCACCGGGACAGGACAACTACGAGCAGTACTTC. This yields the protein CASSPGQDNYEQYF.